The rows below give T cell receptor beta chains drawn from one sample of a study of blood T cell repertoires in COVID-19. Profiling relied on immunoSEQ multiplex PCR, and the TCRdb table lists in-frame clones only, not all of them. The sample has a few hundred thousand clones; about 87% are singletons. Material: peripheral blood. Every receptor here comes from a woman aged 25 to 39 who had recovered from COVID-19. Each CDR3 is given with its conserved first and last residue. The order of the fields is J gene, D gene, V gene, clone size, CDR3 protein, CDR3 DNA. A D gene is named only where the DNA matches it firmly. Not every row has a clone size; where given, it reads once, few, many or a size class.

>TRBJ1-1|-|TRBV5-1|-
CASSLGTLNTEAFF
TGCGCCAGCAGCTTAGGGACACTGAACACTGAAGCTTTCTTT
>TRBJ2-3|-|TRBV9|-
CASSVGPRMNTDTQYF
TGTGCCAGCAGCGTAGGTCCGCGGATGAACACAGATACGCAGTATTTT
>TRBJ2-7|-|TRBV6-1|-
CASSEVRGDEQYF
TGTGCCAGCAGTGAGGTCCGGGGAGACGAGCAGTACTTC
>TRBJ1-2|TRBD1|TRBV27|-
CASRGDRGDGNYGYTF
TGTGCCAGCAGGGGGGACAGGGGGGATGGAAACTATGGCTACACCTTC
>TRBJ1-1|-|TRBV9|-
CASSVSGTEAFF
TGTGCCAGCAGCGTCTCAGGGACTGAAGCTTTCTTT
>TRBJ2-1|-|TRBV21-1|-
CASTRQGATVNEQFF
TGTGCCAGCACCAGACAGGGGGCAACCGTCAATGAGCAGTTCTTC
>TRBJ2-1|TRBD2|TRBV20-1|-
CSASSGLAGGSEQFF
TGCAGTGCTAGTTCGGGACTAGCGGGGGGAAGTGAGCAGTTCTTC
>TRBJ2-6|-|TRBV7-9|-
CATRLSGGAGANVLTF
TGTGCCACTAGACTTAGCGGAGGGGCTGGGGCCAACGTCCTGACTTTC
>TRBJ2-7|TRBD2|TRBV9|-
CASSAGTSGFYEQYF
TGTGCCAGCAGCGCAGGAACTAGCGGCTTCTACGAGCAGTACTTC
>TRBJ1-1|-|TRBV18|-
CASSPLVGEAFF
TGTGCCAGCTCACCCCTAGTCGGAGAAGCTTTCTTT
>TRBJ2-1|-|TRBV5-1|-
CASSPGANEQFF
TGCGCCAGCAGCCCGGGAGCTAATGAGCAGTTCTTC
>TRBJ1-2|TRBD1|TRBV5-5|-
CASSGGGTGDYGYTF
TGTGCCAGCAGCGGAGGCGGGACAGGGGACTATGGCTACACCTTC
>TRBJ1-2|TRBD1|TRBV9|-
CASSLTGGASLYGYTF
TGTGCCAGCAGCCTGACAGGGGGCGCATCCCTCTATGGCTACACCTTC
>TRBJ2-5|TRBD2|TRBV7-2|-
CASSRTSGGDQETQYF
TGTGCCAGCAGCAGGACTAGCGGGGGGGATCAAGAGACCCAGTACTTC
>TRBJ2-5|-|TRBV28|-
CASSGNHRGEGGETQYF
TGTGCCAGCAGCGGAAACCACAGGGGGGAGGGCGGAGAGACCCAGTACTTC
>TRBJ1-3|-|TRBV21-1|-
CASTPPLWLSGNTIYF
TGTGCCAGCACCCCGCCCCTTTGGCTCTCTGGAAACACCATATATTTT
>TRBJ2-7|TRBD1|TRBV11-2|-
CASSTGQGRYEQYF
TGTGCCAGCAGCACGGGACAGGGGCGGTACGAGCAGTACTTC
>TRBJ1-1|-|TRBV12-3/TRBV12-4|-
CASRSGVHTEAFF
TGTGCCAGCAGATCAGGGGTTCACACTGAAGCTTTCTTT
>TRBJ1-2|-|TRBV12-3/TRBV12-4|-
CASSLGGDYGYTF
TGTGCCAGCAGTTTAGGGGGCGATTATGGCTACACCTTC
>TRBJ1-2|TRBD1|TRBV5-1|-
CASSPWTGENYGYTF
TGCGCCAGCAGCCCGTGGACAGGGGAGAACTATGGCTACACCTTC
>TRBJ1-2|-|TRBV28|few
CASSSGGRTGGYTF
TGTGCCAGCAGTTCCGGTGGGAGGACGGGCGGCTACACCTTC
>TRBJ1-6|TRBD1|TRBV18|-
CASSLQGEGNSPLHF
TGTGCCAGCTCATTACAGGGGGAAGGTAATTCACCCCTCCACTTT
>TRBJ1-2|TRBD1|TRBV19|-
CASIGGRSYGYTF
TGTGCCAGTATAGGGGGCAGGAGCTATGGCTACACCTTC
>TRBJ2-3|-|TRBV18|-
CASSLRGHLPPITDTQYF
TGTGCCAGCTCATTAAGGGGTCATCTACCACCAATCACAGATACGCAGTATTTT
>TRBJ2-5|TRBD1|TRBV6-5|-
CASSKGQGVGETQYF
TGTGCCAGCAGTAAGGGACAGGGAGTGGGAGAGACCCAGTACTTC
>TRBJ2-5|-|TRBV18|-
CASSPSGHSGRETQYF
TGTGCCAGCTCACCCTCGGGACATTCAGGACGGGAGACCCAGTACTTC
>TRBJ1-4|-|TRBV28|-
CASSSNAGNLNEKLFF
TGTGCCAGCAGTTCCAACGCAGGGAATTTAAATGAAAAACTGTTTTTT
>TRBJ2-5|TRBD1|TRBV7-2|-
CASSLTGGDETQYF
TGTGCCAGCAGCTTGACAGGGGGCGACGAGACCCAGTACTTC
>TRBJ1-1|TRBD1|TRBV5-4|-
CASSRGQGAVRNTEAFF
TGTGCCAGCAGTAGGGGACAGGGGGCAGTGAGGAACACTGAAGCTTTCTTT
>TRBJ2-6|-|TRBV30|once
CAWSVTGSGANVLTF
TGTGCCTGGAGTGTGACGGGCTCTGGGGCCAACGTCCTGACTTTC
>TRBJ2-5|-|TRBV20-1|-
CSASPGGMETQYF
TGCAGTGCTAGTCCTGGAGGGATGGAGACCCAGTACTTC
>TRBJ1-6|TRBD1|TRBV11-2|-
CASSSRDRTASPLHF
TGTGCCAGCAGCTCCCGGGACAGGACGGCTTCACCCCTCCACTTT